The 32 T cell receptor beta chains presented below share a single source sample, sequenced in a study of early T cells in non-severe SARS-CoV-2 infection. MiXCR, applied by TCRdb to the 5' RACE reads, yields one record per CDR3 protein. The table lists roughly 97,000 distinct CDR3 sequences, approximately 10% of them singletons. The sequencing used whole blood, collected at baseline. All receptors come from an adult who was a healthcare worker with PCR-confirmed SARS-CoV-2 infection or an uninfected control (not recorded which).

Ten or more counts support this clonotype. In DNA, the CDR3 is TGTGCCAGCAGCCATTCTAGCGGGGGGCTTGATGAGCAGTTCTTC. This translates into CASSHSSGGLDEQFF. The chain joins TRBV11-2 to TRBJ2-1, with 11 bases lining up with TRBD2. Germline V CDR1 and CDR2: SGHAT, FQNNGV. The CDR3 length is 15 residues. J was trimmed by 8 bases and V by 5 bases; bases with no gene match: 8.

This clonotype was picked up a small number of times. The chain joins TRBV9 to TRBJ1-6; D is ambiguous. The length of the CDR3 is 13 residues. Trimming stripped 6 bases from V and 8 bases from J, with 12 bases between. In germline, CDR1 is SGDLS, CDR2 YYNGEE. The chain's CDR3 is CASTTHPDSPLHF. Written as DNA, the CDR3 is TGTGCCAGCACCACACACCCGGATTCACCCCTCCACTTT.

The chain carries TRBV20-1 and TRBJ2-7; D gene unclear. CDR3 length: 13 residues. V was pared by 0 bases and J by 5 bases, with 11 bases between. CDR1 and CDR2 from the germline V gene are DFQATT and SNEGSKA (reference sequence). For the CDR3, the DNA is TGCAGTGCTAGAGAACATAGAATCAACGAGCAGTACTTC. It specifies CSAREHRINEQYF.

The V call is TRBV19, the J call TRBJ2-3, with 11 bases matching TRBD1. The CDR3 runs to 16 residues. V was clipped by 5 bases and J by 1 base; unmatched bases: 5. The germline V gene encodes CDR1 LNHDA and CDR2 SQIVND (reference sequence). The CDR3 loop reads CASSSPGQGGTDTQYF. In DNA, the CDR3 is TGTGCCAGTAGTTCTCCGGGACAGGGGGGCACAGATACGCAGTATTTT. Based on the CDR3 plus reference TRBV19 and TRBJ2-3, the full variable domain is DGGITQSPKYLFRKEGQNVTLSCEQNLNHDAMYWYRQDPGQGLRLIYYSQIVNDFQKGDIAEGYSVSREKKESFPLTVTSAQKNPTAFYLCASSSPGQGGTDTQYFGPGTRLTVL.

This chain connects TRBV7-9 to TRBJ2-7; 8 bases match TRBD1. Losses at the gene ends were 5 bases for V and 5 bases for J; bases not matched to a gene: 11. Germline-derived CDR1 and CDR2 are SEHNR and FQNEAQ (reference sequence). This CDR3 is built from 15 residues. The CDR3 sequence: CASSRMTGEVHEQYF. The CDR3 DNA is TGTGCCAGCAGCCGAATGACAGGGGAGGTCCACGAGCAGTACTTC.

In this sample, this clonotype turned up a few times. V gene TRBV27 combines with J gene TRBJ2-5, with a tentative D call TRBD1 (6 bases). The CDR3 contains 14 residues. V was cut by 5 bases and J by 4 bases, with 14 bases left in between. The germline V gene encodes CDR1 MNHEY and CDR2 SMNVEV (reference sequence). In nucleotides, the CDR3 is TGTGCCAGCAGTACTGGGACATATCGAGAGACCCAGTACTTC. It codes for CASSTGTYRETQYF.

This clonotype was seen a handful of times. The chain links TRBV5-5 to TRBJ2-1; the D is unclear. Deletions cut 0 bases from V and 2 bases from J, with 9 bases between. The CDR3 extends over 15 amino acids. The germline gives CDR1 SGHKS, CDR2 YYEKEE (reference sequence). CDR3 region: CASSLAPTAYNEQFF. The CDR3 DNA reads TGTGCCAGCAGCTTGGCCCCCACAGCCTACAATGAGCAGTTCTTC.

This chain connects TRBV9 to TRBJ2-7; 10 nucleotides line up with TRBD1. This CDR3 has 16 residues. The germline gives CDR1 SGDLS, CDR2 YYNGEE. The trim removed 0 bases at V and 0 bases at J, leaving 3 bases unmatched. The CDR3 reads CASSVGGQGSSYEQYF. In nucleotides, the CDR3 is TGTGCCAGCAGCGTAGGGGGACAGGGGAGCTCCTACGAGCAGTACTTC.

This rearrangement joins TRBV27 to TRBJ2-2; possible D gene TRBD2, 5 bases. The V gene lost 0 bases and the J gene lost 5 bases, with 13 bases spanning the gap. Germline CDR1 reads MNHEY; CDR2 reads SMNVEV (reference sequence). The CDR3 has 16 amino acids. The CDR3 region has the DNA TGTGCCAGCAGTTTATCAGAGGGTTTGCGGACCGGGGAGCTGTTTTTT. Translated: CASSLSEGLRTGELFF.

The V and J genes are TRBV7-9 and TRBJ2-7; TRBD1 matches 9 bases. From germline, CDR1 is SEHNR and CDR2 FQNEAQ (reference sequence). The V gene end was trimmed by 2 bases and the J gene end by 5 bases; junction bases not matched to a gene: 7. The CDR3 is made up of 15 amino acids. CDR3 DNA sequence: TGTGCCAGCAGCTTAAGGGGGGACAGGGCCGACGAGCAGTACTTC. It codes for CASSLRGDRADEQYF.

This clonotype has a handful of counts. The chain has TRBV20-1 and TRBJ2-7, with 11 bases lining up with TRBD2. This CDR3 region has 14 residues. The germline gives CDR1 DFQATT, CDR2 SNEGSKA (reference sequence). V trimming: 6 bases; J trimming: 0 bases; junction bases outside the gene matches: 4. CDR3 loop: CSAGTSGSSYEQYF. The CDR3 DNA is TGCAGTGCGGGGACTAGCGGAAGCTCCTACGAGCAGTACTTC.

The genes are TRBV10-2 and TRBJ2-2; D not resolved. V was cut by 6 bases and J by 0 bases, with 8 bases left in between. The CDR3 contains 14 residues. Per germline, CDR1 WSHSY and CDR2 SAAADI. The CDR3 coding sequence is TGCGCCAGCAGACCACAAGCGAACACCGGGGAGCTGTTTTTT. Its protein is CASRPQANTGELFF.

This clonotype was counted only a few times. The chain joins TRBV29-1 to TRBJ2-3; 11 bases line up with TRBD1. Germline V lookup: CDR1 SQVTM, CDR2 ANQGSEA. This CDR3 contains 15 residues. With 3 bases clipped from V and 5 bases from J, the junction kept 7 bases outside the gene matches. The CDR3: CSVDLRDRGEDTQYF. The CDR3 region has the DNA TGCAGCGTTGACCTCCGGGACAGGGGGGAAGATACGCAGTATTTT.

This clonotype has ten or more counts. This chain links TRBV19 with TRBJ2-1; tentatively, D is TRBD2 (6 bases). Germline V gene data show CDR1 as LNHDA and CDR2 as SQIVND (reference sequence). V shed 3 bases and J shed 0 bases, with 12 bases lying between them. The CDR3 extends over 16 amino acids. CDR3 nucleotide sequence: TGTGCCAGTAGTATTTTCGGGAGAAGCTCCTACAATGAGCAGTTCTTC. Translating it yields CASSIFGRSSYNEQFF. The variable domain in full, completed from reference TRBV19 and TRBJ2-1, reads DGGITQSPKYLFRKEGQNVTLSCEQNLNHDAMYWYRQDPGQGLRLIYYSQIVNDFQKGDIAEGYSVSREKKESFPLTVTSAQKNPTAFYLCASSIFGRSSYNEQFFGPGTRLTVL.

V and J are TRBV6-6 and TRBJ2-3; D remains unclear. V lost 4 bases to trimming and J lost 0 bases, with 11 bases between them. The CDR3 sequence is 15 residues long. CDR1 and CDR2 from the germline V gene are MNHNY and SVGAGI (reference sequence). The chain's CDR3 is CASSFLGASTDTQYF. The CDR3 DNA reads as TGTGCCAGCAGTTTTCTGGGTGCCAGCACAGATACGCAGTATTTT.

This clonotype came up many times. The gene calls are TRBV11-2 and TRBJ2-1; D ambiguous. This CDR3 has 13 amino acids. V was shortened by 3 bases and J by 6 bases, with 9 bases between the two germline ends. In germline, CDR1 is SGHAT, CDR2 FQNNGV. The CDR3 region has the DNA TGTGCCAGCAGCTTCACATCACCCAATGAGCAGTTCTTC. Protein product: CASSFTSPNEQFF. Using reference TRBV11-2 and TRBJ2-1 for the parts outside the CDR3, the full variable domain is EAGVAQSPRYKIIEKRQSVAFWCNPISGHATLYWYQQILGQGPKLLIQFQNNGVVDDSQLPKDRFSAERLKGVDSTLKIQPAKLEDSAVYLCASSFTSPNEQFFGPGTRLTVL.

The V and J genes are TRBV30 and TRBJ2-3, with a weak D call TRBD1 (6 bases). V was clipped by 4 bases and J by 1 base, with 12 bases between them. The CDR3 has 14 residues. Germline CDR1 is GTSNPN and CDR2 is SVGIG (reference sequence). The CDR3 DNA is TGTGCCTGGACCCGGGACACACGCACAGATACGCAGTATTTT. Translation: CAWTRDTRTDTQYF.

This clonotype was detected many times. The chain employs TRBV6-6 and TRBJ2-3, with D hard to call. This CDR3 comprises 13 residues. Germline V lookup: CDR1 MNHNY, CDR2 SVGAGI (reference sequence). V was trimmed by 2 bases and J by 1 base, leaving 4 bases between them. In DNA, the CDR3 is TGTGCCAGCAGTTACATGGGCACAGATACGCAGTATTTT. Translating gives CASSYMGTDTQYF.

A few counts support this clonotype. V and J are TRBV11-3 and TRBJ2-2; D call uncertain. The CDR3 has 15 amino acids. In germline, CDR1 is SGHNT, CDR2 YENEEA. The V and J ends lost 5 bases and 0 bases respectively, with 10 bases between them. The CDR3 region is CASSKASTNTGELFF. CDR3 nucleotides: TGTGCCAGCAGCAAGGCCAGTACGAACACCGGGGAGCTGTTTTTT.

The CDR3 region is CAISGDRDDTEAFF. CDR3 coding DNA: TGTGCCATCAGCGGGGACAGGGATGACACTGAAGCTTTCTTT. This chain links TRBV10-3 with TRBJ1-1, with 9 bases lining up with TRBD1. In germline, CDR1 is ENHRY, CDR2 SYGVKD. J gave up 3 bases and V 6 bases, and 5 bases lay outside the gene matches. The CDR3 is made up of 14 amino acids.

This clonotype was seen only a few times. V gene TRBV10-2 combines with J gene TRBJ2-7; D not certain. The CDR3 is 14 residues long. Deletions cut 4 bases from V and 4 bases from J, with 14 bases between. Germline V gene lookup returns CDR1 WSHSY and CDR2 SAAADI. The CDR3 is CASSVDRADYEQYF. The DNA for the CDR3 is TGCGCCAGCAGTGTCGATAGGGCGGATTACGAGCAGTACTTC.

The chain links TRBV7-2 to TRBJ1-5, with D perhaps matching TRBD1 (5 bases). The CDR3 has 14 residues. Germline CDR1 reads SGHTA; CDR2 reads FQGNSA. The V end lost 4 bases, the J end lost 7 bases, and 14 bases lay between the germline ends. The CDR3: CASSWGLYSQPQHF. CDR3 DNA sequence: TGTGCCAGCAGCTGGGGGTTGTATAGCCAGCCCCAGCATTTT. The variable domain in full, completed from reference TRBV7-2 and TRBJ1-5, reads GAGVSQSPSNKVTEKGKDVELRCDPISGHTALYWYRQSLGQGLEFLIYFQGNSAPDKSGLPSDRFSAERTGGSVSTLTIQRTQQEDSAVYLCASSWGLYSQPQHFGDGTRLSIL.

This clonotype was counted ten times or more. V and J are TRBV27 and TRBJ2-3, with TRBD1 as a possible D gene (5 bases). This CDR3 has 14 residues. V lost 2 bases and J 4 bases, leaving 10 bases between the germline ends. Germline CDR1 reads MNHEY; CDR2 reads SMNVEV (reference sequence). The CDR3, as DNA: TGTGCCAGCAGTTTAATTCCAGGGTCAGATACGCAGTATTTT. This gives the protein CASSLIPGSDTQYF.

This clonotype appeared a few times. The chain carries TRBV7-9 and TRBJ1-2, with D hard to call. The germline V gene encodes CDR1 SEHNR and CDR2 FQNEAQ (reference sequence). V lost 5 bases, J lost 4 bases, and 11 bases lay in between. The CDR3 spans 13 residues. The CDR3 loop reads CASSPPGLYGYTF. Here the CDR3 DNA reads TGTGCCAGCAGCCCCCCCGGCCTCTATGGCTACACCTTC.

With respect to this clonotype: One end of the junction is discordant with germline, which a read error may explain. J is TRBJ1-2 and V is TRBV9; no definite D call. Germline values: CDR1 SGDLS, CDR2 YYNGEE. The CDR3 runs 16 residues. The CDR3 reads CVSSARGSRLFYGYTF. The CDR3 DNA follows: TGTGTCAGCAGCGCGCGAGGGAGCAGGCTTTTCTATGGCTACACCTTC.

This clonotype has a handful of counts. The chain carries TRBV9 and TRBJ2-7, with no clear D. Germline CDR1 is SGDLS and CDR2 is YYNGEE. CDR3 length: 15 residues. Trimming removed 4 bases at V and 2 bases at J, with 16 bases between. For the CDR3, the DNA is TGTGCCAGCAGCTTATCCGGCGGCGGACCCTACGAGCAGTACTTC. This gives the protein CASSLSGGGPYEQYF.

The V call is TRBV6-2 or TRBV6-3, the J call TRBJ2-5; 7 bases align to TRBD2. The CDR3 is 12 amino acids. Germline lookup yields CDR1 MNHEY and CDR2 SVGEGT. This chain's CDR3 is CAVGGSIETQYF. The CDR3 DNA reads as TGTGCGGTGGGCGGGAGTATAGAGACCCAGTACTTC.

Notes on this clonotype: Here the CDR3 omits its conserved ending phenylalanine or tryptophan, so a read error is the likely source. V usage is TRBV5-1 and J usage is TRBJ2-1, with TRBD1 as a possible D gene (6 bases). Per the germline V gene, CDR1 is SGHRS and CDR2 is YFSETQ. This CDR3 contains 12 residues. V lost 2 bases to trimming and J lost 11 bases, with 11 bases between them. The CDR3 sequence is CASSFVGQQQFL. The CDR3 region has the DNA TGCGCCAGCAGCTTCGTCGGACAGCAGCAGTTCCTC.

V usage is TRBV2 and J usage is TRBJ2-3; 7 bases match TRBD2. Per germline, CDR1 SNHLY and CDR2 FYNNEI. After removal of 6 bases from V and 5 bases from J, the junction contained 11 bases not matched to a gene. This CDR3 has 15 residues. The CDR3 sequence is CASSLNGLVGDTQYF. The DNA for the CDR3 is TGTGCCAGCAGCCTAAACGGACTAGTGGGAGATACGCAGTATTTT.

This clonotype has a count of ten or more. The V call is TRBV7-3, the J call TRBJ2-1; the D gene is possibly TRBD2 (5 bases). From germline, CDR1 is SGHTA and CDR2 FQGTGA. V lost 2 bases to trimming and J lost 9 bases, with 17 bases between them. This CDR3 has 15 residues. As DNA, the CDR3 is TGTGCCAGCAGCTTAGCCTGGGCCGGGAATGGTGAGCAGTTCTTC. Encoded protein: CASSLAWAGNGEQFF.

This clonotype was found many times. The chain combines TRBV24-1 with TRBJ2-3; D possibly corresponds to TRBD2 (6 bases). Germline-derived CDR1 and CDR2 are KGHDR and SFDVKD. The CDR3 spans 18 residues. Trimming took 3 bases from V and 2 from J, leaving 20 bases between them. The CDR3 loop is CATSDPSYRGRPTDTQYF. The CDR3 coding sequence is TGTGCCACCAGTGATCCGTCCTATCGTGGGAGGCCCACAGATACGCAGTATTTT.

The table lists this clonotype with many counts. The rearrangement uses TRBV12-3 or TRBV12-4 and TRBJ2-3; D unclear. V was clipped by 6 bases and J by 5 bases, with 15 bases between them. The CDR3 has 14 residues. CDR3 protein: CASSSVIMGDTQYF. The CDR3 DNA follows: TGTGCCAGCAGCTCGGTAATAATGGGAGATACGCAGTATTTT.